Listed below are T cell receptor beta chains from one sample, sequenced in a study of shared clonotypes between healthy human individuals. Clones were read by immunoSEQ multiplex PCR, and TCRdb kept only the in-frame ones, dropping some. This sample has approximately 720,000 clones; just over 90% occur once, and the top ten carry 24%. The sample was naive CD8+ T cells sorted from blood. The receptors come from a man aged 25 to 40 in good health. CDR3s include the opening cysteine and the closing phenylalanine or tryptophan. D genes are given only for firm matches.

.,TRBV4-1,CASSQVPGGASEAFF
.,TRBV12-5,CASGFDRTQYF
.,TRBV21-1,CASSKSGPGLAGSQRETQYF
.,TRBV5-4,CASSLAGQGPIKNAEAFF
.,TRBV28,CASSFYPGRTEAFF
.,TRBV4-1,CASSQGGDRLNTEAFF
.,TRBV6-1,CATDRGNEGTEAFF
.,TRBV7-3,CASAVDGVNTEAFF
TRBD1,TRBV19,CASWKTGTGVNYGYTF
.,TRBV7-2,CASSFSGGSYEQYF
.,TRBV5-5,CASSLGPVMSQLNEQFF
TRBD2,TRBV29-1,CSVSGTSGRLTYNEQFF
.,TRBV11-2,CASSVNNFYEQYF
.,TRBV27,CASSWIFADTQYF
TRBD2,TRBV7-2,CASSFPGGAETQYF
.,TRBV15,CATGVPNTEAFF
TRBD1,TRBV6-5,CASRQGAATEAFF
TRBD2,TRBV9,CASSLGGSGSGELFF
.,TRBV4-1,CASSQYPGHEQYF
.,TRBV5-4,CASSRNLIETQYF
TRBD2,TRBV7-6,CASSLTSGGTDTQYF
TRBD2,TRBV7-9,CASSLPSGRAYNEQFF
.,TRBV7-7,CASSPTGWVQYF
.,TRBV27,CASTPGIGDTEAFF
.,TRBV7-8,CASSLAGLNTEAFF
.,TRBV7-9,CASTLRSLSTYNEQFF
.,TRBV21-1,CASSGTGYEQYF
.,TRBV28,CASSFRTAFYEQYF
.,TRBV4-1,CASREDGAGPYNEQFF
TRBD2,TRBV29-1,CSVPAGRADTQYF
TRBD2,TRBV28,CASSPAHLAAHYEQYF
.,TRBV7-9,CASSFLKQYNEQFF
.,TRBV4-1,CASSQAQAANYGYTF
TRBD1,TRBV6-1,CASRKGQGYEQYF
TRBD2,TRBV27,CASSPYSGGTDTQYF
.,TRBV7-6,CASSLGAGAGTEAFF
TRBD2,TRBV5-4,CASSSPESGSDEQYF
TRBD1,TRBV5-6,CASSFTQGVSYEQYF
.,TRBV5-1,CASSLEGRSNTEAFF
TRBD1,TRBV29-1,CSVLDRGYEQYF
.,TRBV2,CATGTLRYEQYF
.,TRBV7-9,CASSFDRMDGYTF
TRBD2,TRBV10-3,CAISVPGLAASTDTQYF
.,TRBV5-1,CASSLVRAEETEAFF
.,TRBV28,CASSWDTVNEQFF
.,TRBV27,CASSLLGPSYEQYF
.,TRBV11-2,CASSSAYNEQFF
.,TRBV5-1,CASSLEGGGNQETQYF
TRBD2,TRBV19,CASSIELASYEQYF
TRBD2,TRBV7-9,CASSLVGLEETQYF
.,TRBV27,CASSFSTGPVTYEQYF
.,TRBV28,CASSFYPFGGNEQFF
TRBD1,TRBV11-2,CASSLGQGGFEQYF
TRBD2,TRBV27,CATVLGGTQYF
TRBD2,TRBV27,CASSLIGDWLAGEQFF
.,TRBV30,CAWSALEFKDTQYF
.,TRBV2,CASSEAEYEQYF
.,TRBV11-2,CASSPEGAGGELFF
.,TRBV10-3,CAISGSSAGNEQFF